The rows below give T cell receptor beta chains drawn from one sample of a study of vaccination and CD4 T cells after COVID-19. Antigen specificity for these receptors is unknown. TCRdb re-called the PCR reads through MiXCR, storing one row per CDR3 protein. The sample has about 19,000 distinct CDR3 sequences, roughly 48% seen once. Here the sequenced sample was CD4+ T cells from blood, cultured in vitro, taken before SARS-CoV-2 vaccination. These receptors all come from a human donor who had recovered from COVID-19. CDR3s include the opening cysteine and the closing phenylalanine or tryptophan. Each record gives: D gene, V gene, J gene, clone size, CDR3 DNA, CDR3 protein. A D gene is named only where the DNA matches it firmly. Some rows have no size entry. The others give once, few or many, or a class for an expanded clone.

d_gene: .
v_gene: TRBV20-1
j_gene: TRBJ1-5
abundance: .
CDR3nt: TGCAGTGCTAGAGATGCTTTTAGGCCAAATCAGCCCCAGCATTTT
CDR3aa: CSARDAFRPNQPQHF

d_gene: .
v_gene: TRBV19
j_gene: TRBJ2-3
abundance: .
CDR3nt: TGTGCCAGTAGTATTCGGGAAAGGGATACGCAGTATTTT
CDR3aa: CASSIRERDTQYF

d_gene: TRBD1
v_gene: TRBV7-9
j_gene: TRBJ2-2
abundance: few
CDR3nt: TGTGCCAGCAGCTATAGACAGGGGGGCACCGGGGAGCTGTTTTTT
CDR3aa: CASSYRQGGTGELFF

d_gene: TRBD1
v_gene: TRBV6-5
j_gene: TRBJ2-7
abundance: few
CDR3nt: TGTGCCAGCAGTTACGGGGACAGGGGCTACGAGCAGTACTTC
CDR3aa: CASSYGDRGYEQYF

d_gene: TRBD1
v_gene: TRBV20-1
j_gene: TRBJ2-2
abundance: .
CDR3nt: TGCAGTGCTACTTTTAGCAGGGGGCCGAACACCGGGGAGCTGTTTTTT
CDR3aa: CSATFSRGPNTGELFF

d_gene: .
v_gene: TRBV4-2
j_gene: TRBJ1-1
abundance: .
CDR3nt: TGTGCCAGCAGCCAAGAACTTATAAAAATGGGAGCATCGGCTTTCTTT
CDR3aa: CASSQELIKMGASAFF

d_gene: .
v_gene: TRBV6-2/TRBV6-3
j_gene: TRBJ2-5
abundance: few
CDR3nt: TGTGCCAGCACCACGGGGCTGAGGACCCAGTACTTC
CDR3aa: CASTTGLRTQYF

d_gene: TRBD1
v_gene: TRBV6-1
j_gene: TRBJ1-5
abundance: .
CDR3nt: TGTGCCAGCGGGAACAGGGGAGTAGCTCAGCCCCAGCATTTT
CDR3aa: CASGNRGVAQPQHF

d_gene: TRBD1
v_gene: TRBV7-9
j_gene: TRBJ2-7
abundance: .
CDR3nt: TGTGCCAGCAGCTCCAGGACAGGGAGCGTCCACGAGCAGTACTTC
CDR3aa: CASSSRTGSVHEQYF

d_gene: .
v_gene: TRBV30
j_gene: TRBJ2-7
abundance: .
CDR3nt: TGTGCCTGGAGTAGAGGATACGAGCAGTACTTC
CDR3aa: CAWSRGYEQYF

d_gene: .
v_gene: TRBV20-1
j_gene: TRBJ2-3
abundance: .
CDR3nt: TGCAGAGCTAGCTTAACCGCTAGCACAGATACGCAGTATTTT
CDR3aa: CRASLTASTDTQYF

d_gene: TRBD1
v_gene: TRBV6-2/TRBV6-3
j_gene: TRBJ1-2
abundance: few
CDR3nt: TGTGCCAGCAGTGAGACAGGGGACTATGGCTACACCTTC
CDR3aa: CASSETGDYGYTF

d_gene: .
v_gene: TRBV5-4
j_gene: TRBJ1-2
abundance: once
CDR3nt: TGTGCCAGCAGCTTGGAGGGGGTAGATGGCTACACCTTC
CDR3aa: CASSLEGVDGYTF

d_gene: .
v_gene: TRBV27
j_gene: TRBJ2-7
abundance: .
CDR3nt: TGTGCCAGCAGTTTATCGGACTCCTACGAGCAGTACTTC
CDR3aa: CASSLSDSYEQYF

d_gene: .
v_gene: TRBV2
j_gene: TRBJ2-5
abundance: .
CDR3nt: TGTGCCAGCAGTGCCCAAGAGACCCAGTACTTC
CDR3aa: CASSAQETQYF

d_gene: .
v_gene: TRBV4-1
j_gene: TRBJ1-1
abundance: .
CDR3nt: TGCGCCAGCAGCCAAGGGGAATTCCCCACTGAAGCTTTCTTT
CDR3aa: CASSQGEFPTEAFF

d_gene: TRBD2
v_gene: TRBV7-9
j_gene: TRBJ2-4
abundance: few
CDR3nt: TGTGCCAGCAGCCCACCCTGGGGGAGGGGATATTCAGTATACTTC
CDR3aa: CASSPPWGRGYSVYF

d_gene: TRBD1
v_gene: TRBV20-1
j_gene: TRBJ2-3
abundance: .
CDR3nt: TGCAGTGCTAGTCCCTGGGACAGGGACACAGATACGCAGTATTTT
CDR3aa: CSASPWDRDTDTQYF

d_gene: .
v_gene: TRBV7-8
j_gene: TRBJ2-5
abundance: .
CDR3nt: TGTGCCAGCAGCTTAGTAGGGAAGAACCCTCTGGGGGAGACCCAGTACTTC
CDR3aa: CASSLVGKNPLGETQYF

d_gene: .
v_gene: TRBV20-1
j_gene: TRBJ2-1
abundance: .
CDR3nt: TGCAGTGCTATTAGATCGCCCTCCTACAATGAGCAGTTCTTC
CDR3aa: CSAIRSPSYNEQFF

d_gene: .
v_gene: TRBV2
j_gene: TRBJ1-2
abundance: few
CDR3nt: TGTGCCAGCAGTGATCAGCTGTGGGCCTATGGCTACACCTTC
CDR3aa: CASSDQLWAYGYTF

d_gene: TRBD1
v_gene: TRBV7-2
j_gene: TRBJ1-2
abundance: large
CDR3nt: TGTGCCAGCAGCTTAGGACAGGGGAGCAGGGATGGCTACACCTTC
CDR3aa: CASSLGQGSRDGYTF

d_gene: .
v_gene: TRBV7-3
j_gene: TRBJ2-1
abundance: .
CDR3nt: TGTGCCAGCAGCTTAACTAGGGAACGGAATGAGCAGTTCTTC
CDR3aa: CASSLTRERNEQFF

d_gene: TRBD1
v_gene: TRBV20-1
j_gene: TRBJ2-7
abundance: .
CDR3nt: TGCAGTGCTAGATACAGGGGTGCCTACGAGCAGTACTTC
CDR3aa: CSARYRGAYEQYF

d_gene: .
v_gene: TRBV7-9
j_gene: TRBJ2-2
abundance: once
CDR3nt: TGTGCCAGCCGCACAATAGGGGGAGGCGGGGAGCTGTTTTTT
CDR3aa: CASRTIGGGGELFF

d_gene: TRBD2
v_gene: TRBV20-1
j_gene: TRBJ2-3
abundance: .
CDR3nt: TGCAGTGCTAGGATCCTAGCGGGGCGGGCTAGCACAGATACGCAGTATTTT
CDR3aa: CSARILAGRASTDTQYF

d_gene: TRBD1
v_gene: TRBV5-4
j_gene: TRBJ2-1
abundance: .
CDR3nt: TGTGCCAGCAGCTACGACAGGGGCAGTGGGGGAGAGCAGTTCTTC
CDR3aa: CASSYDRGSGGEQFF

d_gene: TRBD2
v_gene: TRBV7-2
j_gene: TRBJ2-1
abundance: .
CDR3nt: TGTGCCAGCAGCTCAGGACTAGCGGGAGGGAATAAGTTCTTC
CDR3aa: CASSSGLAGGNKFF

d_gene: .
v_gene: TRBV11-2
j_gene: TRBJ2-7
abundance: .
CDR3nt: TGTGCCAGCAGCACCTCAGCGGTAACCTCCTACGAGCAGTACTTC
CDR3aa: CASSTSAVTSYEQYF

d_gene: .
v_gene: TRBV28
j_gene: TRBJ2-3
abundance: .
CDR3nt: TGTGCCAGCAGTCCAAGGAAAGATACGCAGTATTTT
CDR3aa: CASSPRKDTQYF

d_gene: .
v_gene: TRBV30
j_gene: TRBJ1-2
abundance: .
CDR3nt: TGTGCCTGGATCCGGAGCAACTATGGCTACACCTTC
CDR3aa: CAWIRSNYGYTF

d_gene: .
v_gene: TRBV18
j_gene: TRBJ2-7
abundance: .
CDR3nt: TGTGCCAGCTCACGGGAGGGACAAGGATACGAGCAGTACTTC
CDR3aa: CASSREGQGYEQYF

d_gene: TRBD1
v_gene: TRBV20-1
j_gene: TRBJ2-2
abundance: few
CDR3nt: TGCAGTGCTCGGAACGCACAGGGGACCGGGGAGCTGTTTTTT
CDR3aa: CSARNAQGTGELFF

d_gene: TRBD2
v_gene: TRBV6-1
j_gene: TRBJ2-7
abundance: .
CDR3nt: TGTACCAGCAGTGAAGGGACTAGCGGCTCCTACGAGCAGTACTTC
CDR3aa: CTSSEGTSGSYEQYF

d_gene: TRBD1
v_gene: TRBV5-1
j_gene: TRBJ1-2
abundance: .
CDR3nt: TGCGCCAGCAGCAGAGGACAGGGGCATAACTATGGCTACACCTTC
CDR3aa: CASSRGQGHNYGYTF

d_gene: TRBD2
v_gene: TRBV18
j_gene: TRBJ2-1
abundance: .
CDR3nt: TGTGCCAGCTCACGGAATAAACTAGCGGGAGGGTCCTACAATGAGCAGTTCTTC
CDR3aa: CASSRNKLAGGSYNEQFF

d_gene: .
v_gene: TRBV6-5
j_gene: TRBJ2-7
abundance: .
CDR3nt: TGTGCCAGCAGTTACGACCGGCGCGAGCAGTACTTC
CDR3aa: CASSYDRREQYF

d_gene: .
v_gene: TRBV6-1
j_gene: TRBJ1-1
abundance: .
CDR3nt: TGTGCCAGCAGTGACCCCCCCTCCGCTTTCTTT
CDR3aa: CASSDPPSAFF

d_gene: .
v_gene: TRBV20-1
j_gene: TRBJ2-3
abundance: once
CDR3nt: TGCAGTGCCGATACCGGGCCAACCAGAACCACAGATACGCAGTATTTT
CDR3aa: CSADTGPTRTTDTQYF

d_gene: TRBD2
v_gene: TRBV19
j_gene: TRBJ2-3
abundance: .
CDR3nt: TGTGCCAGTAGGCTAGCGGGAGGCACAGATACGCAGTATTTT
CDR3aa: CASRLAGGTDTQYF

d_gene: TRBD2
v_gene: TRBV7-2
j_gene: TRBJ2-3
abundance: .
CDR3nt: TGTGCCAGCAGCTTAGTCGGGGGGGGTTGGAGCACAGATACGCAGTATTTT
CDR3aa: CASSLVGGGWSTDTQYF

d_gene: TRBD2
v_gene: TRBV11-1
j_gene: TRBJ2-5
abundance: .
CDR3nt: TGTGCCAGCGGCTCTGGACTAGCGGGGCTCCAAGAGACCCAGTACTTC
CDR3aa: CASGSGLAGLQETQYF

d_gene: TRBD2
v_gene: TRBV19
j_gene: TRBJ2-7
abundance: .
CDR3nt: TGTGCCAGTAGGATAGCGGGAGGGCCGTCCCATACTTACGAGCAGTACTTC
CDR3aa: CASRIAGGPSHTYEQYF

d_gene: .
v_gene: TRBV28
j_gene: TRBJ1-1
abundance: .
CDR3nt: TGTGCCAGCAGTTTCAGTCTCGGATGGGGTAATGGGCGCACTGAAGCTTTCTTT
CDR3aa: CASSFSLGWGNGRTEAFF

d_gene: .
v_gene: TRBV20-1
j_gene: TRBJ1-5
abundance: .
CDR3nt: TGCAGTAGGGGAATTGGGAATCAGCCCCAGCATTTT
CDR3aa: CSRGIGNQPQHF

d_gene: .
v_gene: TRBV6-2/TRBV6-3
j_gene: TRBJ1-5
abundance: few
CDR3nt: TGTGCCAGCAGTTATCCACGGCAGCCCTATAGCAATCAGCCCCAGCATTTT
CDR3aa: CASSYPRQPYSNQPQHF

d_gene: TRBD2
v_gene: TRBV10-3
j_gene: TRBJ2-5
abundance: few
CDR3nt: TGTGCCATCAGGAGCGGGACCCACCAAGAGACCCAGTACTTC
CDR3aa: CAIRSGTHQETQYF

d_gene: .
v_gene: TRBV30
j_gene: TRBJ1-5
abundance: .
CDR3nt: TGTGCCTGGAGTGACACCAATCAGCCCCAGCATTTT
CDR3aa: CAWSDTNQPQHF

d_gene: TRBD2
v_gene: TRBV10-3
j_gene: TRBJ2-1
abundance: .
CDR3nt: TGTGCCATCAGCGAACTAGCGGGAGGAAGTTACAATGAGCAGTTCTTC
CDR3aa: CAISELAGGSYNEQFF

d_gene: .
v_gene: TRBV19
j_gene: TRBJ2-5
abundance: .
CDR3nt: TGTGCCAGTCGCCGACAGGGAGGGGGAGAGACCCAGTACTTC
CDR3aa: CASRRQGGGETQYF

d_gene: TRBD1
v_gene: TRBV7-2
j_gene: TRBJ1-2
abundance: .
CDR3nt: TGTGCCAGCAGCTTAGCGGGACCGGGACAGGCAATCACCCGAGGCTGCACCTTC
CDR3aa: CASSLAGPGQAITRGCTF

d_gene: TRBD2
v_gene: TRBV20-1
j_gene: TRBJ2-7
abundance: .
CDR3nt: TGCAGTGCTAGAGATTTCAGGACTAGCGGGAGCTCCTACGAGCAGTACTTC
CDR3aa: CSARDFRTSGSSYEQYF

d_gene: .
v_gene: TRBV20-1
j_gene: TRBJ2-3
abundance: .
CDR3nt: TGCAGTGCTACTATCGCAGATACGCAGTATTTT
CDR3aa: CSATIADTQYF